What follows describes a single TCR beta chain. The data stem from a study of blood T cell repertoires in COVID-19. Study details: Acute and convalescent COVID-19 samples came from the United States, Italy and Spain. From T cells, B-cell-depleted T cells, or PBMCs came the material, which was cDNA or gDNA.

In the original processing: For nucleated cells, counts were estimated from reference gene primer amplification. The method was immunoSEQ multiplex PCR; TCRdb's version includes in-frame clones alone and lacks a portion of them. V, J and clone size are taken as reported in that table, and D and trimming were inferred from the DNA itself. In the table there are some 400,000 clones, around 87% of which are singletons. Input material: peripheral blood. This receptor was identified in a human donor in a cohort sampled during active COVID-19.

CDR3 bases: TGTGCCAGCAGTCGACAGGGCGACGGGCAGCCCCAGCATTTT. Translating gives CASSRQGDGQPQHF. The rearrangement uses TRBV25-1 and TRBJ1-5; the match to TRBD1 covers 7 bases. Germline assignment: CDR1 MGHDK and CDR2 SYGVNS. Losses at the gene ends were 5 bases for V and 7 bases for J; bases not matched to a gene: 8. The CDR3 loop spans 14 amino acids.